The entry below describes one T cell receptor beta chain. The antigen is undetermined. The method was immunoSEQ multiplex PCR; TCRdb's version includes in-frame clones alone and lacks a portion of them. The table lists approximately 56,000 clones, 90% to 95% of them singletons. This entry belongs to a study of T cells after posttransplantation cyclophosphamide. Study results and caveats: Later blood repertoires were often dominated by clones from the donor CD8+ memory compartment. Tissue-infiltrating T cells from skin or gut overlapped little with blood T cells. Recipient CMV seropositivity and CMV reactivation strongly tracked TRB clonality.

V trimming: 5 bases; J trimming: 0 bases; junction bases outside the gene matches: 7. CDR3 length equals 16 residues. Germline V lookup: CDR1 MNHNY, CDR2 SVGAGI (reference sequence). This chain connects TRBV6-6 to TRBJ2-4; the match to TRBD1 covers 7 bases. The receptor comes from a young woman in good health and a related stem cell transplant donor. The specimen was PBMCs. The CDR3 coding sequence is TGTGCCAGCAGTACCAGGGGGTCCCTAGCCAAAAACATTCAGTACTTC. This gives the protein CASSTRGSLAKNIQYF.